This T cell receptor beta chain was sequenced in a study of OX40 agonist ivuxolimab in advanced cancers. Notes on the study in general: CD8+ T cells (on average) carried more expanded clones than CD4+ T cells. Researchers did not establish what antigens the expanded peripheral T cells target.

Libraries were prepared by immunoSEQ multiplex PCR; TCRdb keeps only in-frame clonotypes and omits some of them. The sample consists of tens of thousands of clones, about 88% of them appearing once. Per germline, CDR1 SGHNT and CDR2 YYREEE (reference sequence). The CDR3 contains 15 residues. Trimming pared 4 bases from V and 5 bases from J, leaving 16 bases between. About this clone: Its antigen remains unknown.

The source is an adult with an advanced solid tumor such as melanoma, head and neck, liver or kidney cancer. This material consisted of CD4+ or CD8+ T cells sorted from blood, taken in a trial of the OX40 agonist ivuxolimab. The chain carries TRBV5-4 and TRBJ2-1; D is uncertain. The CDR3 sequence is CASSQVVNSDNEQFF. CDR3 bases: TGTGCCAGCAGCCAGGTCGTCAACAGTGACAATGAGCAGTTCTTC.